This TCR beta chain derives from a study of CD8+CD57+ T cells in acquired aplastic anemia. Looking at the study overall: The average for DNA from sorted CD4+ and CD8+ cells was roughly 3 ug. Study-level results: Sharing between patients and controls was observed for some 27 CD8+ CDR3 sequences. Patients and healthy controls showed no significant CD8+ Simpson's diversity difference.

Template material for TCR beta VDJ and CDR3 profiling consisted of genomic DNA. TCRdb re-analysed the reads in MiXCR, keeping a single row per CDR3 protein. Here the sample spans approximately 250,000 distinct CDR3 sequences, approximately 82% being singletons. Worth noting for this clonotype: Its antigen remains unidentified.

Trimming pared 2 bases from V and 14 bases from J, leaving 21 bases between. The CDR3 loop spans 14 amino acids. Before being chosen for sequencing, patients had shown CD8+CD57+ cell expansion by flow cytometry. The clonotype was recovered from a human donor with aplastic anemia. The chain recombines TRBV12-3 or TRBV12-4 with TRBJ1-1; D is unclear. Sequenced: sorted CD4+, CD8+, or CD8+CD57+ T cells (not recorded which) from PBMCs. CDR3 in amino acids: CASSLPRARMYTFF. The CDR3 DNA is TGTGCCAGCAGTTTACCTCGGGCCAGGATGTACACCTTCTTT.